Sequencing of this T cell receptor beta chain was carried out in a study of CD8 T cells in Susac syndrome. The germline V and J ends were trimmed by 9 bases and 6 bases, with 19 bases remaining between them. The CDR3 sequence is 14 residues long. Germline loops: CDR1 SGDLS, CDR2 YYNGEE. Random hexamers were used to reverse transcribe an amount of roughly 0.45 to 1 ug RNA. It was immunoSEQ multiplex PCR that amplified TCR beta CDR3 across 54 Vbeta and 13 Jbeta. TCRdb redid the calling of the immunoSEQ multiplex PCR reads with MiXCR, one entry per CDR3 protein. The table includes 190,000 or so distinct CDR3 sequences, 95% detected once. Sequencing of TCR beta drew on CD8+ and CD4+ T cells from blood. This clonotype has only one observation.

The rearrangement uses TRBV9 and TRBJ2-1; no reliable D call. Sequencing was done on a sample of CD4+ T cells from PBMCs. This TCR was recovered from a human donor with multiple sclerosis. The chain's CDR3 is CATSRESSFNEQFF. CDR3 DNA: TGTGCCACCTCTCGAGAGTCATCGTTCAATGAGCAGTTCTTC.